This TCR beta chain was recorded in a study of shared clonotypes between healthy human individuals. The CDR3 loop spans 13 amino acids. Germline V gene lookup returns CDR1 ENHRY and CDR2 SYGVKD. The V end was cut by 2 bases, the J end by 2 bases, with 6 bases between. Some clones are missing from TCRdb's copy, which holds only in-frame ones; the method was immunoSEQ multiplex PCR. The sample has 2 million to 2.5 million clones; 90% to 95% are singletons. The receptor comes from a man between 18 and 29 years old in good health. The chain is built from TRBV10-3 and TRBJ1-2; D not certain. Sequenced material: naive CD4+ T cells sorted from blood. Subset reported: CD45RA+ positively selected. The CDR3 sequence is CAISETYNYGYTF. The CDR3, as DNA: TGTGCCATCAGTGAGACTTACAACTATGGCTACACCTTC.